Below are 30 T cell receptor beta chains sequenced from a single sample in a study of blood T cell repertoires in COVID-19. Produced via immunoSEQ multiplex PCR; TCRdb's table is partial and in-frame only. The sample consists of some 200,000 clones, approximately 90% of them appearing once. What was sequenced was peripheral blood. Receptors originate from a man older than 75 with acute or convalescent COVID-19.

This clone was counted once. The chain couples TRBV7-9 to TRBJ2-3; TRBD1 aligns across 11 bases. V gave up 0 bases and J gave up 1 base; unmatched junction bases: 3. The V gene's germline CDR1 is SEHNR and CDR2 FQNEAQ (reference sequence). The CDR3 has 17 amino acids. The CDR3 loop is CASSLAPGQGGTDTQYF. The CDR3 DNA is TGTGCCAGCAGCTTAGCCCCGGGACAGGGGGGCACAGATACGCAGTATTTT.

The chain is built from TRBV3-1 (or the pseudogene TRBV3-2) and TRBJ1-2, with 9 bases matching TRBD1. Trimming cost V 6 bases and J 8 bases; bases outside gene matches: 19. CDR3 length: 17 amino acids. Germline-derived CDR1 and CDR2 are LGHDT and YNNKEL (reference sequence). The CDR3 sequence is CASRVPGTGSLWGGYTF. The DNA for the CDR3 is TGTGCCAGCAGAGTGCCCGGGACAGGGAGCCTCTGGGGAGGCTACACCTTC.

The chain links TRBV11-3 to TRBJ1-1, with D perhaps TRBD1 (6 bases). CDR1 SGHNT and CDR2 YENEEA come from the germline V gene. V was pared by 0 bases and J by 4 bases, with 12 bases between. CDR3 length: 15 amino acids. DNA for the CDR3: TGTGCCAGCAGCTTAGAGGCAGGGGCGATCACTGAAGCTTTCTTT. This sequence encodes CASSLEAGAITEAFF.

The count of this clone is one. Written as DNA, the CDR3 is TGTGCCAGCACAGTAGAGGGGGTTACGAACACTGAAGCTTTCTTT. As protein: CASTVEGVTNTEAFF. The rearrangement uses TRBV2 and TRBJ1-1; tentative D call: TRBD1 (6 bases). Germline CDR1 reads SNHLY; CDR2 reads FYNNEI. V shed 7 bases and J shed 1 base, with 16 bases lying between them. This CDR3 contains 15 residues.

J is TRBJ2-1 and V is TRBV28; TRBD2 matches at 10 bases. The CDR3 covers 14 residues. The V and J ends lost 3 bases and 7 bases, in that order; junction bases with no gene match: 3. Germline assignment: CDR1 MDHEN and CDR2 SYDVKM. As DNA, the CDR3 is TGTGCCAGCAGTTTCCCGGGACTAGCGAATGAGCAGTTCTTC. Its translation is CASSFPGLANEQFF.

The rearrangement joins TRBV9 to TRBJ1-1, with D hard to call. The V gene's germline CDR1 is SGDLS and CDR2 YYNGEE. The CDR3 runs to 13 residues. V gave up 4 bases and J gave up 2 bases, with 9 bases separating them. Here the CDR3 reads CASSYTVNTEAFF. In DNA form, the CDR3 reads TGTGCCAGCAGCTATACAGTTAACACTGAAGCTTTCTTT.

The chain uses TRBV4-1 and TRBJ2-1, with D possibly matching TRBD2 (6 bases). Trimming shortened V by 2 bases and J by 7 bases, and 21 bases separated the two germline ends. CDR1 MGHRA and CDR2 YSYEKL come from the germline V gene. The CDR3 consists of 17 residues. The CDR3 loop is CASSQRSDSGSVNEQFF. The CDR3 DNA follows: TGCGCCAGCAGCCAAAGATCCGACTCCGGGAGTGTTAATGAGCAGTTCTTC.

The rearrangement links TRBV4-1 to TRBJ2-7, with D possibly matching TRBD2 (5 bases). V gave up 4 bases and J gave up 2 bases, with 15 bases separating them. CDR1 is MGHRA, CDR2 YSYEKL, per germline. This CDR3 region has 15 residues. CDR3 amino acids: CASSPRSGLAYEQYF. The CDR3 region has the DNA TGCGCCAGCAGCCCCCGATCGGGGTTAGCCTACGAGCAGTACTTC.

V and J are TRBV27 and TRBJ2-3, with a tentative D call TRBD2 (6 bases). Looked up from germline, CDR1 is MNHEY and CDR2 is SMNVEV (reference sequence). V dropped 8 bases and J dropped 4 bases, with 13 bases sitting between them. CDR3 length: 13 residues. DNA for the CDR3: TGTGCCAGCGGTTATTCGGGGGCAGATACGCAGTATTTT. Protein: CASGYSGADTQYF.

Only a few counts were recorded for this clone. This chain joins TRBV15 and TRBJ1-6; 7 bases are a match to TRBD1. The V gene end was trimmed by 4 bases and the J gene end by 7 bases; junction bases not matched to a gene: 7. The CDR3 contains 15 residues. Germline CDR1 reads LNHNV; CDR2 reads YYDKDF (reference sequence). The CDR3 loop is CATSTRDSPNSPLHF. DNA for the CDR3: TGTGCCACCAGCACCAGGGACAGCCCCAATTCACCCCTCCACTTT.

The chain has TRBV11-3 and TRBJ2-7, with TRBD2 matching over 10 bases. Germline CDR1 SGHNT, CDR2 YENEEA. This CDR3 has 15 amino acids. Trimming cost V 5 bases and J 0 bases; bases outside gene matches: 4. For the CDR3, the DNA is TGTGCCAGCAGCCCCGGGACTAGCGTCTCCTACGAGCAGTACGTC. This translates into CASSPGTSVSYEQYV.

The J gene is TRBJ1-4, the V gene TRBV28; 9 nucleotides agree with TRBD1. CDR1 and CDR2 (germline): MDHEN, SYDVKM. This CDR3 comprises 15 residues. Unmatched junction bases numbered 11, after V lost 6 bases and J lost 9 bases. In DNA form, the CDR3 reads TGTGCCAGCAGCCCACCGGGACAGGGTGCGAAAAAACTGTTTTTT. It codes for CASSPPGQGAKKLFF.

This clone has a single count. V gene TRBV27 combines with J gene TRBJ1-1, with a weak D call TRBD1 (6 bases). Germline V lookup: CDR1 MNHEY, CDR2 SMNVEV (reference sequence). The CDR3 sequence is 17 residues long. Trimming shortened V by 8 bases and J by 5 bases, and 27 bases separated the two germline ends. In DNA, the CDR3 is TGTGCCAGCGCCCATTCCCTGGACACCCTTAGGGGGACTGAAGCTTTCTTT. Amino acid sequence: CASAHSLDTLRGTEAFF.

The table lists this clone with a few counts. The chain joins TRBV7-9 to TRBJ2-3, with 10 positions matching TRBD2. V dropped 8 bases and J dropped 6; count of bases not matched to a gene: 14. This CDR3 is built from 16 residues. Germline V gene lookup returns CDR1 SEHNR and CDR2 FQNEAQ (reference sequence). CDR3 DNA: TGTGCCAGCCCGGATGGTAGCGGGAGGTTTACGGATACGCAGTATTTT. This translates into CASPDGSGRFTDTQYF.

In this sample, this clone turned up once. V is TRBV6-6 and J is TRBJ2-7, with TRBD1 matching 9 bases. The CDR3 has 14 residues. Losses at the gene ends were 4 bases for V and 0 bases for J; bases not matched to a gene: 1. Germline CDR1 reads MNHNY; CDR2 reads SVGAGI (reference sequence). CDR3 residues: CASSWGQGSYEQYF. CDR3 DNA: TGTGCCAGCAGTTGGGGACAGGGCTCCTACGAGCAGTACTTC.

The V gene is TRBV12-3 or TRBV12-4, the J gene TRBJ2-5; D is undetermined. V lost 8 bases and J 5 bases, leaving 15 bases between the germline ends. This CDR3 region has 13 residues. CDR3 amino acids: CASVSGFEETQYF. The CDR3 nucleotides are TGTGCCAGCGTCTCCGGGTTCGAGGAGACCCAGTACTTC.

The chain combines TRBV5-6 with TRBJ2-7, with 10 bases that match TRBD2. Germline lookup yields CDR1 SGHDT and CDR2 YYEEEE. V was pared by 4 bases and J by 5 bases, with 6 bases of the junction left unmatched. This CDR3 region has 14 residues. The chain's CDR3 is CASSAGLAANEQYF. In DNA form, the CDR3 reads TGTGCCAGCAGCGCCGGACTAGCGGCCAACGAGCAGTACTTC.

The CDR3 coding sequence is TGTGCCAGCAGCTTAGGTTTGGGGACAGTGTATGGCTACACCTTC. This encodes CASSLGLGTVYGYTF. This chain uses TRBV7-8 with TRBJ1-2; 7 bases fit TRBD1. Germline CDR1 and CDR2: SGHVS and FQNEAQ. The trim removed 1 base at V and 5 bases at J, leaving 7 bases unmatched. The CDR3 consists of 15 residues.

V is TRBV7-9 and J is TRBJ2-2, with 7 bases aligning to TRBD1. Germline CDR1 SEHNR, CDR2 FQNEAQ (reference sequence). The CDR3 extends over 14 amino acids. The J segment lost 5 bases and the V segment lost 3 bases, leaving 3 bases of the junction unmatched. The CDR3, as DNA: TGTGCCAGCAGCTTTACAGGGGCTACCGGGGAGCTGTTTTTT. It is translated as CASSFTGATGELFF.

The genes are TRBV30 and TRBJ2-7; 10 positions match TRBD2. This CDR3 comprises 18 residues. Germline V gene lookup returns CDR1 GTSNPN and CDR2 SVGIG (reference sequence). Trimming removed 3 bases from V and 1 base from J; junction bases left unmatched: 15. Here the CDR3 DNA reads TGTGCCTGGAGCGGCAGCGGGAGGGCCCCCAACCCATCCTACGAGCAGTACTTC. This translates into CAWSGSGRAPNPSYEQYF.

This chain links TRBV12-5 with TRBJ2-3; 7 bases are shared with TRBD2. The CDR3 extends over 15 amino acids. After removal of 4 bases from V and 10 bases from J, the junction contained 14 bases not matched to a gene. CDR1 and CDR2 (germline): LGHNT, FRNRAP. The CDR3 region has the DNA TGTGCTAGTGGTTCGGGGGGAATGACCGGGTCGGCGCAGTATTTT. Its protein is CASGSGGMTGSAQYF.

The gene calls are TRBV19 and TRBJ2-2; D is possibly TRBD1 (6 bases). Trimming shortened V by 6 bases and J by 1 base, and 9 bases separated the two germline ends. The germline gives CDR1 LNHDA, CDR2 SQIVND (reference sequence). The CDR3 runs to 14 residues. This CDR3 reads CASRGTLNTGELFF. CDR3 nucleotides: TGTGCCAGTAGGGGGACACTGAACACCGGGGAGCTGTTTTTT.

V is TRBV18 and J is TRBJ2-2; 8 bases agree with TRBD1. The CDR3 sequence is 15 residues long. The V gene's germline CDR1 is KGHSH and CDR2 LQKENI. V gave up 3 bases and J gave up 8 bases; unmatched junction bases: 8. The CDR3 spells CASSPPDRAAGELFF. The CDR3 coding sequence is TGTGCCAGCTCACCTCCGGACAGGGCGGCAGGGGAGCTGTTTTTT.

J is TRBJ1-1 and V is TRBV5-1, with 9 bases that match TRBD1. Germline V gives CDR1 SGHRS, CDR2 YFSETQ. The CDR3 length is 14 residues. V dropped 7 bases and J dropped 4; count of bases not matched to a gene: 8. This chain's CDR3 is CASDTGDRVTEAFF. The CDR3 DNA reads TGCGCCAGCGACACCGGGGACAGGGTCACTGAAGCTTTCTTT.

The rearrangement links TRBV18 to TRBJ2-3; possibly TRBD1 for D (6 bases). Trimming took off 4 bases at V and 4 bases at J, with 12 bases between the two ends. The germline CDR1 and CDR2 sequences are KGHSH and LQKENI. The CDR3 length is 14 residues. CDR3: CASSQNRAPDTQYF. CDR3 bases: TGTGCCAGCTCACAGAACAGGGCTCCAGATACGCAGTATTTT.

Note on this clone: An end of the junction differs from the germline gene, which may be a read error. This rearrangement joins TRBV28 to TRBJ1-5, with D possibly TRBD1 on 6 matching bases. This CDR3 is 15 amino acids long. Germline CDR1 and CDR2: MDHEN and SYDVKM. For the CDR3, the DNA is TGTGCCAGCAGACTCCAGGGGTCTAGCACTCAGCCCCAGCATTTT. This encodes CASRLQGSSTQPQHF.

This clone was counted between two and nine times. The gene calls are TRBV19 and TRBJ2-3, with TRBD2 matching over 9 bases. V shed 2 bases and J 4 bases; nucleotides not matched to a gene: 7. The CDR3 runs 16 residues. Looked up from germline, CDR1 is LNHDA and CDR2 is SQIVND (reference sequence). The CDR3 region has the DNA TGTGCCAGTAGTATACAACCGGGACTAGCTGCAGATACGCAGTATTTT. Its protein product is CASSIQPGLAADTQYF.

This clone appeared a single time. The rearrangement joins TRBV7-9 to TRBJ1-6, with unresolved D. CDR3 length: 14 amino acids. CDR1 and CDR2 from the germline V gene are SEHNR and FQNEAQ (reference sequence). Trimming took off 5 bases at V and 4 bases at J, with 9 bases between the two ends. The CDR3 DNA reads TGTGCCAGCAGCCCAGCAGGATATAATTCACCCCTCCACTTT. Translated, it gives CASSPAGYNSPLHF.

CDR3 in amino acids: CASSRGQGARITEAFF. CDR3 nucleotide sequence: TGCGCCAGCAGCAGGGGACAGGGGGCGCGCATCACTGAAGCTTTCTTT. V usage is TRBV5-1 and J usage is TRBJ1-1; TRBD1 aligns across 12 bases. After removal of 4 bases from V and 4 bases from J, the junction contained 8 bases not matched to a gene. Germline CDR1 and CDR2: SGHRS and YFSETQ. The CDR3 is 16 residues long.

The J gene is TRBJ2-5, the V gene TRBV28; D gene unclear. CDR3 size: 18 residues. The germline gives CDR1 MDHEN, CDR2 SYDVKM. V lost 5 bases, J lost 5 bases, and 27 bases lay in between. CDR3 loop: CASSPPVGFGVVQETQYF. CDR3 in DNA: TGTGCCAGCAGTCCGCCCGTCGGGTTTGGCGTAGTTCAGGAGACCCAGTACTTC.